Shown below are 14 T cell receptor beta chains from a single sample sequenced in a study of beta chain features in type 1 diabetes. Expressed TCRB transcripts were sequenced because the isolated RNA had all been reverse transcribed beforehand. Method: immunoSEQ multiplex PCR; TCRdb's copy keeps in-frame clones and lacks some. The sample yields 900,000 or so clones, roughly 15% seen once. The material sequenced was naive CD4+ T cells from blood. These receptors came from a woman in her late teens or twenties in good health.

Only a few counts were recorded for this clone. This rearrangement joins TRBV10-3 to TRBJ2-5; D ambiguous. V gave up 8 bases and J gave up 1 base, with 11 bases separating them. CDR1 and CDR2 from the germline V gene are ENHRY and SYGVKD. The CDR3 consists of 13 residues. This CDR3 reads CAIGPSPQETQYF. DNA for the CDR3: TGTGCCATCGGCCCGTCCCCCCAAGAGACCCAGTACTTC.

The chain carries TRBV7-9 and TRBJ2-5, with TRBD2 as a possible D gene (6 bases). The germline gives CDR1 SEHNR, CDR2 FQNEAQ (reference sequence). This CDR3 is 15 amino acids long. V lost 1 base and J lost 4, with 13 bases in between. The CDR3 coding sequence is TGTGCCAGCAGCTTAGGAGGGGCGGGAATAGAGACCCAGTACTTC. It encodes CASSLGGAGIETQYF.

This clone was recorded a few times. The CDR3 loop reads CASSSSRSSYNEQFF. The CDR3 DNA is TGTGCCAGCAGCTCCTCTAGGAGCTCCTACAATGAGCAGTTCTTC. J is TRBJ2-1 and V is TRBV7-2; D is uncertain. V lost 4 bases and J 0 bases, leaving 10 bases between the germline ends. Germline V gene lookup returns CDR1 SGHTA and CDR2 FQGNSA. CDR3 length equals 15 residues.

This clone was detected a few times. This chain connects TRBV7-2 to TRBJ2-6; D gene unclear. The CDR3 extends over 15 amino acids. V lost 1 base, J lost 10 bases, and 14 bases lay in between. The V gene's germline CDR1 is SGHTA and CDR2 FQGNSA. The chain's CDR3 is CASSLDGWTQNVLTF. DNA of the CDR3: TGTGCCAGCAGCTTAGATGGGTGGACCCAAAACGTCCTGACTTTC. The full variable domain, with the rest looked up from reference TRBV7-2 and TRBJ2-6, is GAGVSQSPSNKVTEKGKDVELRCDPISGHTALYWYRQSLGQGLEFLIYFQGNSAPDKSGLPSDRFSAERTGGSVSTLTIQRTQQEDSAVYLCASSLDGWTQNVLTFGAGSRLTVL.

The V and J genes are TRBV6-5 and TRBJ1-2; D unresolved. V lost 2 bases and J lost 0, with 7 bases in between. Germline CDR1 reads MNHEY; CDR2 reads SVGAGI. This CDR3 spans 14 amino acids. The CDR3, as DNA: TGTGCCAGCAGTTACATCCAGCCTAACTATGGCTACACCTTC. Residues: CASSYIQPNYGYTF.

The V gene is TRBV4-2, the J gene TRBJ2-6; D gene ambiguous. The CDR3 sequence is 17 residues long. V was cut by 2 bases and J by 1 base, with 12 bases left in between. Looked up from germline, CDR1 is LGHNA and CDR2 is YNFKEQ. The CDR3 is CASSQSFESSGANVLTF. DNA of the CDR3: TGTGCCAGCAGCCAAAGTTTCGAGTCTTCTGGGGCCAACGTCCTGACTTTC.

This clone has just a few counts. This chain joins TRBV5-4 and TRBJ2-1; D not certain. The V and J ends lost 0 bases and 8 bases respectively, with 6 bases between them. The CDR3 spans 12 residues. CDR1 is SGHNT and CDR2 is YYREEE in the germline V gene (reference sequence). Here the CDR3 DNA reads TGTGCCAGCAGCTTGGTAAGGGATGAGCAGTTCTTC. As protein: CASSLVRDEQFF.

The chain joins TRBV5-1 to TRBJ2-3; 12 bases agree with TRBD2. The CDR3 is 16 residues long. CDR1 and CDR2 (germline): SGHRS, YFSETQ. V shed 4 bases and J 2 bases; nucleotides not matched to a gene: 5. The CDR3 sequence is CASSQLAGGVTDTQYF. CDR3 in DNA: TGCGCCAGCAGCCAACTAGCGGGAGGAGTCACAGATACGCAGTATTTT.

This rearrangement joins TRBV5-1 to TRBJ2-4; D remains unclear. Trimming shortened V by 4 bases and J by 12 bases, and 20 bases separated the two germline ends. Per the germline V gene, CDR1 is SGHRS and CDR2 is YFSETQ. CDR3 length equals 14 residues. The CDR3 region is CASSLPSQPATQYF. CDR3 coding DNA: TGCGCCAGCAGCCTCCCATCGCAGCCCGCTACTCAGTACTTC.

The chain is built from TRBV6-1 and TRBJ2-2; 11 bases map to TRBD2. V shed 3 bases and J 7 bases; nucleotides not matched to a gene: 4. Germline assignment: CDR1 MNHNS and CDR2 SASEGT. The CDR3 is 15 residues long. CDR3 region: CASSETSGNIGELFF. DNA of the CDR3: TGTGCCAGCAGTGAGACTAGCGGGAATATCGGGGAGCTGTTTTTT.

This chain uses TRBV5-1 with TRBJ2-5, with 13 bases aligning to TRBD2. Germline V gene lookup returns CDR1 SGHRS and CDR2 YFSETQ. CDR3 size: 16 residues. V gave up 1 base and J gave up 5 bases; unmatched junction bases: 5. The chain's CDR3 is CASSLRTSGSWETQYF. The DNA for the CDR3 is TGCGCCAGCAGCTTGAGGACTAGCGGGAGCTGGGAGACCCAGTACTTC. The full variable domain, rest sourced from reference TRBV5-1 and TRBJ2-5, is KAGVTQTPRYLIKTRGQQVTLSCSPISGHRSVSWYQQTPGQGLQFLFEYFSETQRNKGNFPGRFSGRQFSNSRSEMNVSTLELGDSALYLCASSLRTSGSWETQYFGPGTRLLVL.

CDR3 residues: CASLKDSRDNEQFF. CDR3 coding DNA: TGTGCCAGCTTAAAGGACAGTCGAGACAATGAGCAGTTCTTC. The chain employs TRBV11-2 and TRBJ2-1; D is perhaps TRBD1 (6 bases). Trimming shortened V by 8 bases and J by 5 bases, and 16 bases separated the two germline ends. Germline values: CDR1 SGHAT, CDR2 FQNNGV. The CDR3 contains 14 residues.

This chain joins TRBV10-2 and TRBJ2-7; 10 positions match TRBD2. The CDR3 spans 15 residues. Germline CDR1 reads WSHSY; CDR2 reads SAAADI. Unmatched junction bases numbered 9, after V lost 5 bases and J lost 5 bases. CDR3 protein: CASSLLSGRRNEQYF. CDR3 coding DNA: TGCGCCAGCAGTCTCCTTAGCGGGAGGAGGAACGAGCAGTACTTC.

The chain employs TRBV5-4 and TRBJ1-2; no clear D. Germline V CDR1 and CDR2: SGHNT, YYREEE (reference sequence). Trimming removed 4 bases at V and 6 bases at J, with 13 bases between. CDR3 length: 13 amino acids. The CDR3 reads CASSQGNTDGYTF. CDR3 in DNA: TGTGCCAGCAGCCAAGGTAACACAGATGGCTACACCTTC.